The rows below give T cell receptor beta chains drawn from one sample of a study of cytomegalovirus exposure and HLA in healthy donors. Measured with immunoSEQ multiplex PCR; TCRdb has only the in-frame clones, and not every one. Of some 150,000 clones in the sample, over 80% were seen once. The sequenced sample consisted of PBMCs. Receptor source: a woman aged 30 to 39 in good health and CMV-seronegative. Each CDR3 is given with its conserved first and last residue. Expanded clones are given a class, and other clones once, few, many or no size at all.

length: 14
size: once
V: TRBV15
J: TRBJ1-3
CDR3: CATSREYSGNTIYF

length: 13
size: NA
V: TRBV19
J: TRBJ2-3
CDR3: CASTDRNTDTQYF

length: 12
size: few
V: TRBV29-1
J: TRBJ1-3
CDR3: CSVAGSGNTIYF

length: 13
size: NA
V: TRBV25-1
J: TRBJ2-5
CDR3: CASSEPIRETQYF

length: 15
size: NA
V: TRBV7-9
J: TRBJ2-2
CDR3: CASSGGQGWTGELFF

length: 12
size: few
V: TRBV2
J: TRBJ1-4
CDR3: CASGQPNEKLFF

length: 14
size: NA
V: TRBV19
J: TRBJ1-1
CDR3: CASSRGQTNTEAFF

length: 13
size: NA
V: TRBV5-6
J: TRBJ2-4
CDR3: CASSLLGENIQYF

length: 16
size: NA
V: TRBV10-3
J: TRBJ1-2
CDR3: CAISESPKGGSSGYTF

length: 15
size: NA
V: TRBV15
J: TRBJ1-3
CDR3: CATSRDRGPGNTIYF

length: 17
size: once
V: TRBV12-5
J: TRBJ1-2
CDR3: CASGFSDRVRRFYGYTF

length: 15
size: once
V: TRBV27
J: TRBJ2-3
CDR3: CASSHSGGVPDTQYF

length: 14
size: NA
V: TRBV11-2
J: TRBJ2-7
CDR3: CASSLLGTGREQYF

length: 15
size: NA
V: TRBV6-1
J: TRBJ1-2
CDR3: CASSPEWGQYHGYTF

length: 16
size: few
V: TRBV7-8
J: TRBJ2-2
CDR3: CASRIGGQGGTGELFF

length: 19
size: once
V: TRBV29-1
J: TRBJ2-1
CDR3: CSVEDLQRERYLLYNEQFF

length: 15
size: NA
V: TRBV28
J: TRBJ1-5
CDR3: CASRILRDRVQPQHF

length: 16
size: NA
V: TRBV29-1
J: TRBJ2-1
CDR3: CSVEGLAGGTYNEQFF

length: 14
size: NA
V: TRBV19
J: TRBJ2-1
CDR3: CASKWDSYDNEQFF

length: 14
size: NA
V: TRBV10-2
J: TRBJ1-4
CDR3: CASSESGVVEKLFF

length: 14
size: NA
V: TRBV6-1
J: TRBJ1-1
CDR3: CASSEGASALGAFF

length: 13
size: few
V: TRBV6-1
J: TRBJ2-7
CDR3: CASSAGQDYEQYF

length: 13
size: few
V: TRBV19
J: TRBJ1-5
CDR3: CASSISTRQPQHF

length: 15
size: NA
V: TRBV11-2
J: TRBJ2-1
CDR3: CASSLPQEHYNEQFF

length: 15
size: NA
V: TRBV6-6
J: TRBJ2-1
CDR3: CASSYGGAGAEEQFF

length: 15
size: NA
V: TRBV2
J: TRBJ1-3
CDR3: CASRIRERAGNTIYF

length: 14
size: NA
V: TRBV30
J: TRBJ2-7
CDR3: CAWSASSGSYEQYF

length: 15
size: NA
V: TRBV4-1
J: TRBJ1-3
CDR3: CASSTDRNSGNTIYF

length: 14
size: NA
V: TRBV2
J: TRBJ2-3
CDR3: CASRRQGALDTQYF

length: 14
size: NA
V: TRBV4-3
J: TRBJ2-5
CDR3: CASSQDTGEETQYF

length: 15
size: once
V: TRBV7-2
J: TRBJ1-2
CDR3: CASSLPSGHNYGYTF

length: 15
size: few
V: TRBV6-1
J: TRBJ1-5
CDR3: CASSDVGLLNQPQHF

length: 15
size: few
V: TRBV6-6
J: TRBJ1-1
CDR3: CASRTRTGVNTEAFF

length: 14
size: once
V: TRBV19
J: TRBJ1-2
CDR3: CASSISSRGYGYTF

length: 17
size: NA
V: TRBV6-1
J: TRBJ1-1
CDR3: CASSESAGTLEYTEAFF

length: 15
size: NA
V: TRBV7-2
J: TRBJ2-7
CDR3: CASSLQGEYPYEQYF

length: 16
size: NA
V: TRBV5-1
J: TRBJ2-6
CDR3: CASSLAVGSGANVLTF

length: 14
size: NA
V: TRBV10-1
J: TRBJ2-1
CDR3: CASSESLDRERQFF

length: 15
size: NA
V: TRBV5-4
J: TRBJ2-1
CDR3: CASSLASGGGREQFF

length: 14
size: NA
V: TRBV19
J: TRBJ2-3
CDR3: CASSISRSTDTQYF

length: 14
size: NA
V: TRBV9
J: TRBJ1-2
CDR3: CASSPRGGDYGYTF

length: 13
size: NA
V: TRBV6-5
J: TRBJ2-7
CDR3: CASSTGTGYEQYF

length: 14
size: NA
V: TRBV6-6
J: TRBJ1-5
CDR3: CASSGVQVNQPQHF

length: 15
size: NA
V: TRBV7-2
J: TRBJ2-2
CDR3: CASSPPAGGTGELFF

length: 15
size: NA
V: TRBV18
J: TRBJ1-2
CDR3: CASSPTQGNECGYTF

length: 11
size: NA
V: TRBV10-3
J: TRBJ1-2
CDR3: CAIRGLYGYTF

length: 13
size: NA
V: TRBV7-6
J: TRBJ1-2
CDR3: CASSLGRGQGYTF

length: 14
size: NA
V: TRBV7-9
J: TRBJ2-3
CDR3: CSSRRSSSTDTQYF

length: 17
size: NA
V: TRBV9
J: TRBJ2-6
CDR3: CASSGGQVVSGANVLTF